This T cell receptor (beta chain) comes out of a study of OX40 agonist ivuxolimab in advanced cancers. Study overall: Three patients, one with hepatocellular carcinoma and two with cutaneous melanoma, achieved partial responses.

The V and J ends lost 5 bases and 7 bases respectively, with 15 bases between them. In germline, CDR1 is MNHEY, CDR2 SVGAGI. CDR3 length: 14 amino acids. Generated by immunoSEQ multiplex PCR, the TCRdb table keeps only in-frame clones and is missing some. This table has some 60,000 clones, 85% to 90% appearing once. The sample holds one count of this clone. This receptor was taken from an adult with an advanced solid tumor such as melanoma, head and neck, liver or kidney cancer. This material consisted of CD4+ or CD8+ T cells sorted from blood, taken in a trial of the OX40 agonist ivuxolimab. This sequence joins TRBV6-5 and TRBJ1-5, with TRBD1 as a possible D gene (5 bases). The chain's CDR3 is CASSPSGFEQPQHF. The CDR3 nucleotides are TGTGCCAGCAGTCCCTCAGGGTTTGAGCAGCCCCAGCATTTT.